A selection of T cell receptor beta chains follows, all from one sample in a study of T cells after yellow fever vaccination. TCRdb processed the 5' RACE reads anew with MiXCR; each CDR3 protein has one entry. The data hold 110,000 to 150,000 distinct CDR3 sequences, with approximately 6.6% observed a single time. Material: CD4+ T cells sorted from PBMCs, obtained 10 days after the yellow fever booster vaccination. All receptors come from a man under 40 who received the YFV17D yellow fever vaccine. The CDR3 runs from the conserved cysteine through the conserved F or W. The D gene is left open where the match is weak. Clone size is stated in some rows and not others, as once, few, many or a class when expanded.

D gene: TRBD1; V gene: TRBV20-1; J gene: TRBJ1-1; clone size: many; CDR3 DNA: TGCAGTGCTAGCGGGAGTGACAGGGGAGCTTTCTTT; CDR3 protein: CSASGSDRGAFF
D gene: NA; V gene: TRBV5-6; J gene: TRBJ2-7; clone size: many; CDR3 DNA: TGTGCCAGCAGCTTGACTAGGTCCTACGAGCAGTACTTC; CDR3 protein: CASSLTRSYEQYF
D gene: NA; V gene: TRBV6-5; J gene: TRBJ2-3; clone size: many; CDR3 DNA: TGTGCCAGCAGTTACGGGTCGCAGCGGCAAGGAGATACGCAGTATTTT; CDR3 protein: CASSYGSQRQGDTQYF
D gene: TRBD1; V gene: TRBV20-1; J gene: TRBJ2-1; clone size: many; CDR3 DNA: TGCAGTGGGTCCAGGGGGAGCAATGAGCAGTTCTTC; CDR3 protein: CSGSRGSNEQFF
D gene: NA; V gene: TRBV6-5; J gene: TRBJ2-2; clone size: many; CDR3 DNA: TGTGCCAGCAGAGGAGCCGGGGAGCTGTTTTTT; CDR3 protein: CASRGAGELFF
D gene: TRBD2; V gene: TRBV20-1; J gene: TRBJ2-3; clone size: many; CDR3 DNA: TGCAGTGCTAGAGATACTAGAGCGGGAGCGGGTACGCAGTATTTT; CDR3 protein: CSARDTRAGAGTQYF
D gene: NA; V gene: TRBV12-3/TRBV12-4; J gene: TRBJ1-2; clone size: few; CDR3 DNA: TGTGCCAGCAGTTTTCAACGGCGCTATGATGGCTACACCTTC; CDR3 protein: CASSFQRRYDGYTF
D gene: NA; V gene: TRBV11-2; J gene: TRBJ2-2; clone size: few; CDR3 DNA: TGTGCCAGCAGCGAACGACAGGGGACTACGACTGCGCTGTTTTTT; CDR3 protein: CASSERQGTTTALFF
D gene: TRBD2; V gene: TRBV12-3/TRBV12-4; J gene: TRBJ2-1; clone size: many; CDR3 DNA: TGTGCCAGCAGCCAGGGGACTAGAAGGTCGTCCTACAATGAGCAGTTCTTC; CDR3 protein: CASSQGTRRSSYNEQFF
D gene: NA; V gene: TRBV7-9; J gene: TRBJ1-1; clone size: many; CDR3 DNA: TGTGCCAGCAGCTTTGCCAGCGTTAACACTGAAGCTTTCTTT; CDR3 protein: CASSFASVNTEAFF
D gene: NA; V gene: TRBV20-1; J gene: TRBJ2-7; clone size: many; CDR3 DNA: TGCAGTGCTTCCCGCACAGGCTACGAGCAGTACTTC; CDR3 protein: CSASRTGYEQYF
D gene: TRBD2; V gene: TRBV3-1; J gene: TRBJ2-1; clone size: many; CDR3 DNA: TGTGCCAGCAGCCAAGCTAGCGGGGCGAACAATGAGCAGTTCTTC; CDR3 protein: CASSQASGANNEQFF
D gene: NA; V gene: TRBV5-1; J gene: TRBJ1-2; clone size: many; CDR3 DNA: TGCGCCAGCAGCTTGCTCAGGAGAGCTAACTATGGCTACACCTTC; CDR3 protein: CASSLLRRANYGYTF
D gene: TRBD2; V gene: TRBV5-4; J gene: TRBJ2-1; clone size: few; CDR3 DNA: TGTGCCAGCAGCTTGCCGGGACTAGCCTACAATGAGCAGTTCTTC; CDR3 protein: CASSLPGLAYNEQFF
D gene: NA; V gene: TRBV20-1; J gene: TRBJ2-7; clone size: many; CDR3 DNA: TGCAGTGCCAACGGGGGACCTGCCTACGAGCAGTACTTC; CDR3 protein: CSANGGPAYEQYF
D gene: TRBD1; V gene: TRBV5-1; J gene: TRBJ2-2; clone size: many; CDR3 DNA: TGCGCCAGCAGCCCGTCGACAGGGATCACCGGGGAGCTGTTTTTT; CDR3 protein: CASSPSTGITGELFF
D gene: TRBD2; V gene: TRBV7-2; J gene: TRBJ2-5; clone size: many; CDR3 DNA: TGTGCCAGCAGCTTAGAATTAGCGGGAGGCCTCACCCAGTACTTC; CDR3 protein: CASSLELAGGLTQYF
D gene: TRBD1; V gene: TRBV6-5; J gene: TRBJ1-5; clone size: many; CDR3 DNA: TGTGCCAGCAGTTACGACAGGGCGGGCAATCAGCCCCAGCATTTT; CDR3 protein: CASSYDRAGNQPQHF
D gene: TRBD2; V gene: TRBV7-2; J gene: TRBJ2-3; clone size: few; CDR3 DNA: TGTGCCAGCAGCACCGTTCTAGCGGGAGTCGGAGATACGCAGTATTTT; CDR3 protein: CASSTVLAGVGDTQYF
D gene: NA; V gene: TRBV28; J gene: TRBJ1-2; clone size: many; CDR3 DNA: TGTGCCAGCAGTCCTGGACAGATCTATGGCTACACCTTC; CDR3 protein: CASSPGQIYGYTF
D gene: NA; V gene: TRBV12-3/TRBV12-4; J gene: TRBJ1-5; clone size: few; CDR3 DNA: TGTGCCAGCAGTTTAGTGAGAAATCAGCCCCAGCATTTT; CDR3 protein: CASSLVRNQPQHF
D gene: NA; V gene: TRBV7-2; J gene: TRBJ1-5; clone size: few; CDR3 DNA: TGTGCCAGCAAAACGTCGGGGTCCAATCAGCCCCAGCATTTT; CDR3 protein: CASKTSGSNQPQHF
D gene: NA; V gene: TRBV4-3; J gene: TRBJ2-1; clone size: many; CDR3 DNA: TGCGCCAGCAGCCAAGAGTTCGGCAATGAGCAGTTCTTC; CDR3 protein: CASSQEFGNEQFF
D gene: TRBD2; V gene: TRBV7-2; J gene: TRBJ2-5; clone size: many; CDR3 DNA: TGTGCCAGCAGGAAAAGCGGGAGTACTTCGACCCAGTACTTC; CDR3 protein: CASRKSGSTSTQYF
D gene: NA; V gene: TRBV6-1; J gene: TRBJ2-5; clone size: many; CDR3 DNA: TGTGCCAGCAGTGAGGGACTTCAGCAGACCCAGTACTTC; CDR3 protein: CASSEGLQQTQYF
D gene: NA; V gene: TRBV5-4; J gene: TRBJ2-3; clone size: few; CDR3 DNA: TGTGCCAGCAGCTTTGGAGGAGTCACAGATACGCAGTATTTT; CDR3 protein: CASSFGGVTDTQYF
D gene: TRBD2; V gene: TRBV10-2; J gene: TRBJ2-2; clone size: many; CDR3 DNA: TGCGCCAGCAGTTTAGAAACTAGCGGGAGAGGGGAGCTGTTTTTT; CDR3 protein: CASSLETSGRGELFF
D gene: TRBD1; V gene: TRBV27; J gene: TRBJ2-5; clone size: many; CDR3 DNA: TGTGCCAGCAGGCCTACAGGGGGAGAGACCCAGTACTTC; CDR3 protein: CASRPTGGETQYF
D gene: TRBD1; V gene: TRBV6-2/TRBV6-3; J gene: TRBJ2-1; clone size: many; CDR3 DNA: TGTGCCACCACCCGGACAGGGCGAAACAATGAGCAGTTCTTC; CDR3 protein: CATTRTGRNNEQFF
D gene: NA; V gene: TRBV20-1; J gene: TRBJ1-4; clone size: NA; CDR3 DNA: TGCAGCCTTCCCTCGATCACTACTAATGAAAAACTGTTTTTT; CDR3 protein: CSLPSITTNEKLFF
D gene: TRBD2; V gene: TRBV7-2; J gene: TRBJ2-3; clone size: many; CDR3 DNA: TGTGCCAGCAGCCCCCAAGCGGGGAACACAGATACGCAGTATTTT; CDR3 protein: CASSPQAGNTDTQYF
D gene: NA; V gene: TRBV6-5; J gene: TRBJ2-1; clone size: many; CDR3 DNA: TGTGCCAGCAGTTACTCGAAGGTAGCGGCCGGCAATGAGCAGTTCTTC; CDR3 protein: CASSYSKVAAGNEQFF
D gene: TRBD1; V gene: TRBV7-9; J gene: TRBJ2-7; clone size: many; CDR3 DNA: TGTGCCAGCAGCTGGGGACAGGGTCCCGTAGCGCAGTACTTC; CDR3 protein: CASSWGQGPVAQYF
D gene: NA; V gene: TRBV27; J gene: TRBJ2-7; clone size: many; CDR3 DNA: TGTGCCAGCACTTCTGGGCGGTACGAGCAGTACTTC; CDR3 protein: CASTSGRYEQYF
D gene: TRBD1; V gene: TRBV9; J gene: TRBJ2-5; clone size: many; CDR3 DNA: TGTGCCAGCAGCTCGGACAGGGGTCGGGAGACCCAGTACTTC; CDR3 protein: CASSSDRGRETQYF
D gene: TRBD2; V gene: TRBV18; J gene: TRBJ2-1; clone size: many; CDR3 DNA: TGTGCCAGCTCACCCGGGTTAGCGGGAGTCTTCTACAATGAGCAGTTCTTC; CDR3 protein: CASSPGLAGVFYNEQFF
D gene: TRBD2; V gene: TRBV18; J gene: TRBJ2-1; clone size: many; CDR3 DNA: TGTGCCAGCTCACCCCAGCGGGAGTCCCCCAATGAGCAGTTCTTC; CDR3 protein: CASSPQRESPNEQFF
D gene: NA; V gene: TRBV30; J gene: TRBJ2-7; clone size: many; CDR3 DNA: TGTGCCTTGACAGTTGCCGTCGAGCAGTACTTC; CDR3 protein: CALTVAVEQYF
D gene: NA; V gene: TRBV20-1; J gene: TRBJ2-7; clone size: many; CDR3 DNA: TGCAGTGCAGTGGGACGGTTGAGCTCCTACGAGCAGTACTTC; CDR3 protein: CSAVGRLSSYEQYF
D gene: TRBD2; V gene: TRBV5-1; J gene: TRBJ2-1; clone size: many; CDR3 DNA: TGCGCCAGCAGCCTTGGGACTAGCGGGAGGTACAATGAGCAGTTCTTC; CDR3 protein: CASSLGTSGRYNEQFF
D gene: TRBD2; V gene: TRBV7-2; J gene: TRBJ2-1; clone size: many; CDR3 DNA: TGTGCCAGCAGCCGGGGGGAGAGCTCCTACAATGAGCAGTTCTTC; CDR3 protein: CASSRGESSYNEQFF
D gene: TRBD1; V gene: TRBV5-1; J gene: TRBJ1-1; clone size: few; CDR3 DNA: TGCGCCAGCAGCCGCAGGGGGGGCCGGGGACCTAACACTGAAGCTTTCTTT; CDR3 protein: CASSRRGGRGPNTEAFF
D gene: NA; V gene: TRBV12-3/TRBV12-4; J gene: TRBJ1-4; clone size: many; CDR3 DNA: TGTGCCAGCAGACAGTCAACTAATGAAAAACTGTTTTTT; CDR3 protein: CASRQSTNEKLFF
D gene: NA; V gene: TRBV4-3; J gene: TRBJ1-1; clone size: many; CDR3 DNA: TGCGCCAGCAGCCAAGCGGGGAGAGGCACTGAAGCTTTCTTT; CDR3 protein: CASSQAGRGTEAFF
D gene: TRBD1; V gene: TRBV12-3/TRBV12-4; J gene: TRBJ1-5; clone size: many; CDR3 DNA: TGTGCCAGCAGTTCATACCAGGGGGCGAAACAGCCCCAGCATTTT; CDR3 protein: CASSSYQGAKQPQHF
D gene: NA; V gene: TRBV5-6; J gene: TRBJ2-3; clone size: many; CDR3 DNA: TGTGCCAGCAGCTGGAGGCGGCCGGGGGCAGATACGCAGTATTTT; CDR3 protein: CASSWRRPGADTQYF
D gene: NA; V gene: TRBV7-2; J gene: TRBJ2-1; clone size: many; CDR3 DNA: TGTGCCAGCAGCTTAGAGGGCCTTAACAATGAGCAGTTCTTC; CDR3 protein: CASSLEGLNNEQFF
D gene: NA; V gene: TRBV12-3/TRBV12-4; J gene: TRBJ2-2; clone size: NA; CDR3 DNA: TGTGCCAGCAGTTCATACAGTGCCCTAAACACCGGGGAGCTGTTTTTT; CDR3 protein: CASSSYSALNTGELFF
D gene: NA; V gene: TRBV10-3; J gene: TRBJ2-3; clone size: many; CDR3 DNA: TGTGCCATCAGTCCCCCGGGAGAGGGGACAGATACGCAGTATTTT; CDR3 protein: CAISPPGEGTDTQYF
D gene: TRBD1; V gene: TRBV20-1; J gene: TRBJ2-3; clone size: many; CDR3 DNA: TGCAGTGCTACTCCCCGGACAGGGTCCACAGATACGCAGTATTTT; CDR3 protein: CSATPRTGSTDTQYF
D gene: TRBD1; V gene: TRBV18; J gene: TRBJ2-1; clone size: NA; CDR3 DNA: TGTGCCAGCTCCTCAGGGACAGGCGAGCAGTTCTTC; CDR3 protein: CASSSGTGEQFF
D gene: TRBD2; V gene: TRBV18; J gene: TRBJ2-7; clone size: many; CDR3 DNA: TGTGCCAGCTCACCAAAGACTAGCGGGAGTAAGATCGGCGAGCAGTACTTC; CDR3 protein: CASSPKTSGSKIGEQYF
D gene: TRBD2; V gene: TRBV6-5; J gene: TRBJ2-5; clone size: many; CDR3 DNA: TGTGCCAGCAGTTACTCGGGACTAGCGGGAGGTACCTACCAAGAGACCCAGTACTTC; CDR3 protein: CASSYSGLAGGTYQETQYF
D gene: TRBD2; V gene: TRBV10-3; J gene: TRBJ2-6; clone size: many; CDR3 DNA: TGTGCCATCAGGGGACTAGTGTCATCCGGGGCCAACGTCCTGACTTTC; CDR3 protein: CAIRGLVSSGANVLTF
D gene: NA; V gene: TRBV5-1; J gene: TRBJ2-7; clone size: many; CDR3 DNA: TGCGCCAGCAGCAAGGGAGGAAGTGCTTCCTACGAGCAGTACTTC; CDR3 protein: CASSKGGSASYEQYF
D gene: TRBD1; V gene: TRBV7-2; J gene: TRBJ1-1; clone size: NA; CDR3 DNA: TGTGCCAGCAGCAGAGGACAGGAAAACACTGAAGCTTTCTTT; CDR3 protein: CASSRGQENTEAFF
D gene: TRBD2; V gene: TRBV4-1; J gene: TRBJ2-7; clone size: few; CDR3 DNA: TGCGCCAGCAGCCAACCGACTAGCGGGAGGGCCTACGAGCAGTACTTC; CDR3 protein: CASSQPTSGRAYEQYF
D gene: NA; V gene: TRBV5-1; J gene: TRBJ2-3; clone size: many; CDR3 DNA: TGCGCCAGCAGCTTGGAACAGGGCACAGATACGCAGTATTTT; CDR3 protein: CASSLEQGTDTQYF
D gene: NA; V gene: TRBV18; J gene: TRBJ2-1; clone size: many; CDR3 DNA: TGTGCCAGCTCAGGGGGGAACTCCTACAATGAGCAGTTCTTC; CDR3 protein: CASSGGNSYNEQFF
D gene: TRBD2; V gene: TRBV5-1; J gene: TRBJ2-7; clone size: many; CDR3 DNA: TGCGCCAGCAAAGGTAGCGGGAACTCCTACGAGCAGTACTTC; CDR3 protein: CASKGSGNSYEQYF